This entry features one T cell receptor beta chain sequence. Its specificity is not known. Its ends do not fully match the called genes, so a read error is possible. The record originates from a study of glioma-infiltrating T cells. Overall study findings and caveats: Only very few CDR3 sequences appeared in both tissue and blood. Above-expected tissue-blood divergence occurred in all gliomas, most in low-grade ones.

The iRepertoire nested amplicon-rescue multiplex PCR amplified TCR alpha and beta CDR3s from RNA. Tissue mRNA or PBMC total RNA, about 90-450 ng, went into one-step reverse transcription and amplification. In TCRdb, the multiplex PCR reads were re-called with MiXCR into one record per CDR3 protein. The sample lists approximately 100,000 distinct CDR3 sequences, 25% to 30% seen once, with 35% in the top ten. Germline values: CDR1 SSHAT, CDR2 FNYEAQ (reference sequence). This CDR3 is built from 15 residues. This chain uses TRBV7-7 with TRBJ2-1, with TRBD2 identical over 9 bases. Input material: glioma tissue, nonneoplastic brain tissue, or PBMCs (not recorded which). This sequence was found in a human donor with low-grade glioma or glioblastoma, undergoing nonglioma brain surgery, or in good health (not recorded which). CDR3 region: CASSLVPSGTDEQFF. DNA of the CDR3: TGTGCTAGCAGCTTAGTGCCTAGCGGGACCGATGAGCAGTTCTTC.